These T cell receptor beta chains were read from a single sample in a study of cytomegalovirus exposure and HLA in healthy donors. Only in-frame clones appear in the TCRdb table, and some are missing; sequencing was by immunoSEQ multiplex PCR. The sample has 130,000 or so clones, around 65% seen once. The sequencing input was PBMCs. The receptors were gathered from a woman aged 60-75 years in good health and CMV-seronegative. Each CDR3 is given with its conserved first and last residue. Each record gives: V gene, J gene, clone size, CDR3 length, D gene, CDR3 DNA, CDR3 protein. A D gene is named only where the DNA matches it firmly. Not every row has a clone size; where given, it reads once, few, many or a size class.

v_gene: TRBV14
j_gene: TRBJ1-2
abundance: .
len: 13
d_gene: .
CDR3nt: TGTGCCAGCAGCCCCGGACTGATCTATGGCTACACCTTC
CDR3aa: CASSPGLIYGYTF

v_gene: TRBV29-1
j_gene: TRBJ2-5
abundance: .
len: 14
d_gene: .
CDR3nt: TGCAGCGTTGAAGATGATGCCAGGGCGGAGACCCAGTACTTC
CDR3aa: CSVEDDARAETQYF

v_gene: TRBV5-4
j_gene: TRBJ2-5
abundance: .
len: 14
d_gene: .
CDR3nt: TGTGCCAGCAGCTTGGTGGCAGGGTCGTCGGCCCAGTACTTC
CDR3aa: CASSLVAGSSAQYF

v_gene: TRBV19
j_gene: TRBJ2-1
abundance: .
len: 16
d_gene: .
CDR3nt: TGTGCCAGTAGTATTCGGGGGGTGGGGGCTAGCAATGAGCAGTTCTTC
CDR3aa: CASSIRGVGASNEQFF

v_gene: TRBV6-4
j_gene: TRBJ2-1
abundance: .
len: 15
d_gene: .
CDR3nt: TGTGCCAGCAGTGACTGGGGGGGGCCGGACAATGAGCAGTTCTTC
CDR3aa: CASSDWGGPDNEQFF

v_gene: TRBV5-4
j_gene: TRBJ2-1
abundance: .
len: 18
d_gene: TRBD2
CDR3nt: TGTGCCAGCAGCTTGGGTCCTAGCGGGACTGGGTCGAAAAATGAGCAGTTCTTC
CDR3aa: CASSLGPSGTGSKNEQFF

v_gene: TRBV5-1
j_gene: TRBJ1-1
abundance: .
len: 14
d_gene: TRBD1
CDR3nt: TGCGCCAGCAGCTGGGGACAGGCCAACACTGAAGCTTTCTTT
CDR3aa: CASSWGQANTEAFF

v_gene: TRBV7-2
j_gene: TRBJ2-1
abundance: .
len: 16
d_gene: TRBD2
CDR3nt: TGTGCCAGCAGCCGCCTAGGCGGGAGCTCCTACAATGAGCAGTTCTTC
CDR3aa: CASSRLGGSSYNEQFF

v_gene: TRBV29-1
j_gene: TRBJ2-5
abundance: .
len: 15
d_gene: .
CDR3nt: TGCAGCGTTGAGGCCTCCAATCGGGAGATAGAGACCCAGTACTTC
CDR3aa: CSVEASNREIETQYF

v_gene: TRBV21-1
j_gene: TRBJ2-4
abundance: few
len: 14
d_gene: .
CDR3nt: TGTGCCAGCAGCGAGTATTTAGCCAAAAACATTCAGTACTTC
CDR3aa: CASSEYLAKNIQYF

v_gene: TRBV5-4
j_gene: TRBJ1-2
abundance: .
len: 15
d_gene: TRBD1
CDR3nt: TGTGCCAGCAGCTTGGCCGGGGCAGGGGGAAGGGGCTACACCTTC
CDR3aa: CASSLAGAGGRGYTF

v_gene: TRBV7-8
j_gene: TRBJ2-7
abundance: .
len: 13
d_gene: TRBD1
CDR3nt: TGTGCCAGCAGCCTGGGACAGGGTGGCGAGCAGTACTTC
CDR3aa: CASSLGQGGEQYF

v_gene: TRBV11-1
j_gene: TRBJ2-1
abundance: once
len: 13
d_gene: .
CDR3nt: TGTGCCAGCAGCCGAAGCCGCGGGGCTGAGCAGTTCTTC
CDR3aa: CASSRSRGAEQFF

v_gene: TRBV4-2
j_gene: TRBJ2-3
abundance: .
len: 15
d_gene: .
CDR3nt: TGTGCCAGCAGCCAAGGCGCAAGGAGGAGAGGTACGCAGTATTTT
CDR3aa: CASSQGARRRGTQYF

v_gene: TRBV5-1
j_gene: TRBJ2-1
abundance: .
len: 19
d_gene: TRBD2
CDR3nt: TGCGCCAGCAGCTTCCTGGGGCTAGCGGGAATTCGGAACTACAATGAGCGGTTCTTC
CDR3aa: CASSFLGLAGIRNYNERFF

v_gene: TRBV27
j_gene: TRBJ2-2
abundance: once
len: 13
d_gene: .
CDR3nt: TGTGCCAGCAGACGAGCGGGCCCCGGGGAGCTGTTTTTT
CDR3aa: CASRRAGPGELFF

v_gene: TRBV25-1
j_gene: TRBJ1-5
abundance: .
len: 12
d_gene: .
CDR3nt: TGTGCCAGCAATACAGGGTTTCAGCCCCAGCATTTT
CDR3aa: CASNTGFQPQHF

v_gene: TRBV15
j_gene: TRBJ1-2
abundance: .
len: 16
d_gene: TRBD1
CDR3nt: TGTGCCACCAGCCGGGGGGTCACAGGGGGCGACTATGGCTACACCTTC
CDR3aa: CATSRGVTGGDYGYTF